The clone carrying this TCR beta chain was seen ten or more times. TCRdb re-derived calls from the reads in MiXCR, one entry per CDR3 protein. The sample includes about 460,000 distinct CDR3 sequences, approximately 11% seen only once; the top ten take roughly 10%. This sample stems from a study of T cell repertoires in cytomegalovirus infection. V lost 4 bases and J 1 base, leaving 13 bases between the germline ends. CDR3 size: 15 residues. The V gene's germline CDR1 is PRHDT and CDR2 FYEKMQ (reference sequence). This chain links TRBV13 with TRBJ1-2; no clear D gene. The clonotype originates from a human donor in good health (CMV status not recorded). Some clones in this sample may be carry-over from other donors' samples. Sequencing was done on a sample of PBMCs. The CDR3 reads CASSSRLTHNYGYTF. CDR3 DNA sequence: TGTGCCAGCAGCTCCAGACTGACACATAACTATGGCTACACCTTC.